Below, 30 T cell receptor beta chains from the same sample are listed, as sequenced in a study of response to subunit inactivated influenza vaccine. From the RT-PCR reads, TCRdb called clonotypes with MiXCR, one entry per CDR3 protein. Of about 650,000 distinct CDR3 sequences in the sample, approximately 14% are singletons; the top ten hold around a tenth. The starting material was PBMCs from blood, obtained less than 13 days after vaccination. The origin of the receptors is a man in his forties or fifties who received an inactivated influenza vaccine.

The V call is TRBV7-6, the J call TRBJ2-2, with 7 positions matching TRBD1. CDR1 and CDR2 from the germline V gene are SGHVS and FNYEAQ. V trimming: 5 bases; J trimming: 5 bases; junction bases outside the gene matches: 23. This CDR3 has 20 amino acids. The CDR3, as DNA: TGTGCCAGCAGCCTCAATCCGGGACAGAGGATAAGTCTAAATACCGGGGAGCTGTTTTTT. Protein: CASSLNPGQRISLNTGELFF.

V and J are TRBV12-3 or TRBV12-4 and TRBJ2-5; TRBD2 agrees at 7 bases. J lost 4 bases, V lost 7 bases, and 6 bases had no gene match. CDR3 size: 13 residues. CDR3: CASTGLEGETQYF. The DNA of the CDR3 is TGTGCCAGCACCGGACTAGAGGGAGAGACCCAGTACTTC.

This clonotype was observed a handful of times. J is TRBJ2-2 and V is TRBV6-5, with D unresolved. V lost 8 bases to trimming and J lost 3 bases, with 7 bases between them. Germline V gene data show CDR1 as MNHEY and CDR2 as SVGAGI. The CDR3 has 12 amino acids. CDR3 DNA sequence: TGTGCCAGCCCTCAGTACACCGGGGAGCTGTTTTTT. It is translated as CASPQYTGELFF.

The chain joins TRBV7-2 to TRBJ2-3, with 9 bases fitting TRBD2. This CDR3 has 16 residues. Germline-derived CDR1 and CDR2 are SGHTA and FQGNSA. The ends lost 1 base at V and 1 base at J; junction bases unmatched: 3. The CDR3 loop reads CASSLVAGGRTDTQYF. The CDR3 DNA reads TGTGCCAGCAGCTTAGTGGCGGGGGGGCGCACAGATACGCAGTATTTT.

The chain recombines TRBV27 with TRBJ2-5; D is possibly TRBD1 or TRBD2 (6 bases each). The CDR3 is made up of 16 amino acids. Germline V gives CDR1 MNHEY, CDR2 SMNVEV (reference sequence). Trimming took off 6 bases at V and 3 bases at J, with 20 bases between the two ends. The CDR3 DNA reads TGTGCCAGCAGCGGATTTACGGGGGCCACTAAAGAGACCCAGTACTTC. It encodes CASSGFTGATKETQYF.

The table lists this clonotype with many counts. CDR3 sequence: CSARAGSENTGELFF. CDR3 in DNA: TGCAGTGCTAGAGCGGGGTCAGAGAACACCGGGGAGCTGTTTTTT. The rearrangement joins TRBV20-1 to TRBJ2-2; TRBD2 might be the D (5 bases). The V gene lost 1 base and the J gene lost 1 base, with 10 bases spanning the gap. Germline-derived CDR1 and CDR2 are DFQATT and SNEGSKA (reference sequence). The CDR3 totals 15 residues.

CDR3 amino acids: CASSEPRQARNEKLFF. The CDR3 DNA reads as TGCGCCAGCAGTGAGCCGCGACAGGCTCGTAATGAAAAACTGTTTTTT. This rearrangement joins TRBV10-2 to TRBJ1-4; D possibly corresponds to TRBD1 (6 bases). This CDR3 region has 16 residues. The V and J ends lost 2 bases and 4 bases respectively, with 14 bases between them. Germline V gene data show CDR1 as WSHSY and CDR2 as SAAADI.

This clonotype was seen ten or more times. The chain joins TRBV15 to TRBJ2-3; 14 positions agree with TRBD2. CDR1 is LNHNV, CDR2 YYDKDF, per germline (reference sequence). CDR3 length: 18 amino acids. Unmatched junction bases numbered 8, after V lost 2 bases and J lost 4 bases. The CDR3, as DNA: TGTGCCACCAGCAGACGCCCACGACTAGCGGGAGGGGCAGATACGCAGTATTTT. This encodes CATSRRPRLAGGADTQYF.

The V gene is TRBV12-3 or TRBV12-4, the J gene TRBJ2-7, with 8 bases aligning to TRBD1. The CDR3 consists of 12 residues. V shed 7 bases, J shed 12 bases, and the junction held 11 bases outside the gene matches. DNA for the CDR3: TGTGCCAGCACCTCAGGGGGCGGAGGGGTGTACTTC. It yields the protein CASTSGGGGVYF.

V and J are TRBV20-1 and TRBJ2-5; the D gene is possibly TRBD1 (5 bases). The CDR3 contains 14 residues. V was pared by 5 bases and J by 5 bases, with 18 bases between. Germline-derived CDR1 and CDR2 are DFQATT and SNEGSKA (reference sequence). The CDR3 region is CSAGYSRPGETQYF. In nucleotides, the CDR3 is TGCAGTGCTGGATATAGCAGACCAGGGGAGACCCAGTACTTC.

CDR3 DNA sequence: TGCAGTGCTAGGGAAGGGGGCTGGGAAAAACTGTTTTTT. Encoded protein: CSAREGGWEKLFF. This sequence joins TRBV20-1 and TRBJ1-4, with 7 bases fitting TRBD1. The germline V gene has CDR1 DFQATT and CDR2 SNEGSKA (reference sequence). This CDR3 comprises 13 residues. The V segment lost 3 bases and the J segment 8 bases; nucleotides outside the gene matches: 6.

The sample holds a few counts of this clonotype. The chain is built from TRBV12-3 or TRBV12-4 and TRBJ2-1, with D possibly being TRBD2 (6 bases). Deletions cut 3 bases from V and 8 bases from J, with 20 bases between. The CDR3 length is 16 residues. CDR3 loop: CASSFGGIVGGHEQFF. In DNA, the CDR3 is TGTGCCAGCAGTTTTGGGGGGATAGTCGGGGGTCATGAGCAGTTCTTC.

This clonotype was seen ten or more times. V usage is TRBV29-1 and J usage is TRBJ2-2, with D possibly matching TRBD2 (6 bases). The CDR3 covers 12 residues. Trimming cost V 6 bases and J 5 bases, with 10 bases left between them. The germline V gene encodes CDR1 SQVTM and CDR2 ANQGSEA. CDR3 region: CSVGGVTGELFF. CDR3 coding DNA: TGCAGCGTCGGGGGAGTGACCGGGGAGCTGTTTTTT.

This clonotype occurred many times. This chain uses TRBV3-1 with TRBJ2-5, with TRBD2 identical over 7 bases. Germline V lookup: CDR1 LGHDT, CDR2 YNNKEL (reference sequence). V lost 6 bases, J lost 3 bases, and 4 bases stayed unmatched. The CDR3 runs 13 residues. This CDR3 is CASSRSGKETQYF. CDR3 DNA sequence: TGTGCCAGCAGTCGAAGCGGGAAAGAGACCCAGTACTTC.

The chain carries TRBV12-3 or TRBV12-4 and TRBJ1-4; D may be TRBD1 (5 bases). Deletions cut 5 bases from V and 7 bases from J, with 14 bases between. The CDR3 is 14 amino acids. The CDR3 coding sequence is TGTGCCAGCAGTCCCCAGGTTAGGGGTGAAAAACTGTTTTTT. Its translation is CASSPQVRGEKLFF.

The V and J genes are TRBV6-1 and TRBJ1-6; 10 nucleotides match TRBD1. The junction had 6 bases not matched to a gene; V was cut back by 6 bases and J by 4 bases. From germline, CDR1 is MNHNS and CDR2 SASEGT. This CDR3 region has 16 residues. The CDR3 protein is CASRSTGQGYNSPLHF. The CDR3 coding sequence is TGTGCCAGCAGATCGACGGGACAGGGGTATAATTCACCCCTCCACTTT.

This clonotype was seen a handful of times. The chain uses TRBV7-8 and TRBJ2-7, with 8 bases identical to TRBD2. The length of the CDR3 is 13 residues. The V segment lost 1 base and the J segment 9 bases; nucleotides outside the gene matches: 5. Germline assignment: CDR1 SGHVS and CDR2 FQNEAQ. CDR3 in DNA: TGTGCCAGCAGCTTAGTTGCGGGGGGCCTGCAGTACTTC. This sequence encodes CASSLVAGGLQYF. Full variable domain (missing parts from reference TRBV7-8 and TRBJ2-7): GAGVSQSPRYKVAKRGQDVALRCDPISGHVSLFWYQQALGQGPEFLTYFQNEAQLDKSGLPSDRFFAERPEGSVSTLKIQRTQQEDSAVYLCASSLVAGGLQYFGPGTRLTVT.

Only a few counts were recorded for this clonotype. The chain carries TRBV28 and TRBJ2-7; perhaps TRBD2 as D (5 bases). CDR1 MDHEN and CDR2 SYDVKM come from the germline V gene. Trimming removed 4 bases at V and 0 bases at J, with 13 bases between. CDR3 length: 15 amino acids. CDR3 protein: CASSSPGISSYEQYF. CDR3 sequence (DNA): TGTGCCAGCAGTTCCCCCGGGATTAGCTCCTACGAGCAGTACTTC.

This clonotype has just a few counts. This rearrangement joins TRBV7-2 to TRBJ1-4; D may be TRBD1 (6 bases). The CDR3 totals 14 residues. V was clipped by 2 bases and J by 8 bases, with 12 bases between them. CDR1 is SGHTA, CDR2 FQGNSA, per germline. The CDR3 protein is CASSLSGVGEKLFF. DNA for the CDR3: TGTGCCAGCAGCTTATCAGGGGTAGGGGAAAAACTGTTTTTT.

The sample holds a few counts of this clonotype. The rearrangement uses TRBV3-1 and TRBJ2-3; D possibly corresponds to TRBD2 (7 bases). Between the trimmed V and J ends, which lost 4 bases and 5 bases, there was a span of 10 bases. This CDR3 contains 13 residues. CDR1 and CDR2 from the germline V gene are LGHDT and YNNKEL (reference sequence). This CDR3 is CASSRRGGDTQYF. In DNA, the CDR3 is TGTGCCAGCAGCCGTAGGGGGGGAGATACGCAGTATTTT.

This clonotype was seen a few times. For the CDR3, the DNA is TGTGCCAGCAGCTTAGAGAATTTCGAGCAGTACTTC. As protein: CASSLENFEQYF. The J gene is TRBJ2-7, the V gene TRBV7-2; D ambiguous. The V gene lost 1 base and the J gene lost 6 bases, with 7 bases spanning the gap. This CDR3 has 12 amino acids. Germline CDR1 is SGHTA and CDR2 is FQGNSA.

This clonotype has more than one count but fewer than ten. The CDR3 reads CASSFPQHGNTIYF. Here the CDR3 DNA reads TGTGCCAGCAGTTTCCCTCAACATGGAAACACCATATATTTT. The chain combines TRBV12-3 or TRBV12-4 with TRBJ1-3; no definite D call. This CDR3 has 14 amino acids. V shed 3 bases and J shed 3 bases, with 9 bases lying between them.

This clonotype was counted at least ten times. The rearrangement links TRBV15 to TRBJ1-3; D uncertain. The V end was cut by 4 bases, the J end by 1 base, with 17 bases between. The CDR3 consists of 17 residues. The V gene's germline CDR1 is LNHNV and CDR2 YYDKDF (reference sequence). The CDR3 region is CATSKDSGLPSGNTIYF. In DNA form, the CDR3 reads TGTGCCACCAGCAAAGATTCGGGGTTACCTTCTGGAAACACCATATATTTT.

In this sample, this clonotype turned up many times. J is TRBJ2-2 and V is TRBV5-1; D may be TRBD1 or TRBD2 (5 bases each). CDR1 is SGHRS, CDR2 YFSETQ, per germline. CDR3 length: 16 residues. Trimming left V 3 bases short and J 5 bases short, with 17 bases between. CDR3 in DNA: TGCGCCAGCAGCTGGAGGCCGGCAGGGCGGACCGGGGAGCTGTTTTTT. This codes for CASSWRPAGRTGELFF. Using reference TRBV5-1 and TRBJ2-2 for the parts outside the CDR3, the full variable domain is KAGVTQTPRYLIKTRGQQVTLSCSPISGHRSVSWYQQTPGQGLQFLFEYFSETQRNKGNFPGRFSGRQFSNSRSEMNVSTLELGDSALYLCASSWRPAGRTGELFFGEGSRLTVL.

This chain uses TRBV20-1 with TRBJ1-1; 7 bases line up with TRBD1. Germline V CDR1 and CDR2: DFQATT, SNEGSKA (reference sequence). The CDR3 is 17 residues long. The V segment lost 6 bases and the J segment 4 bases; nucleotides outside the gene matches: 20. The CDR3 spells CSASGQLKLRRITEAFF. For the CDR3, the DNA is TGCAGTGCCTCGGGACAGTTGAAGTTAAGGCGGATCACTGAAGCTTTCTTT.

The V call is TRBV6-1, the J call TRBJ1-5; D ambiguous. V dropped 2 bases and J dropped 0 bases, with 8 bases sitting between them. CDR3 length equals 15 residues. The germline gives CDR1 MNHNS, CDR2 SASEGT. Written as DNA, the CDR3 is TGTGCCAGCAGTGAAATGTACGGTAGCAATCAGCCCCAGCATTTT. Protein: CASSEMYGSNQPQHF.

The CDR3 region has the DNA TGTGCCACCGAGGACCTCCGGGCGGATACGCAGTATTTT. Its protein product is CATEDLRADTQYF. The chain links TRBV24-1 to TRBJ2-3; D is uncertain. V dropped 9 bases and J dropped 6 bases, with 15 bases sitting between them. This CDR3 has 13 residues. The germline gives CDR1 KGHDR, CDR2 SFDVKD.

The chain combines TRBV29-1 with TRBJ2-7; 8 positions match TRBD2. Germline CDR1 is SQVTM and CDR2 is ANQGSEA. The trim removed 7 bases at V and 4 bases at J, leaving 12 bases unmatched. The CDR3 extends over 14 amino acids. Here the CDR3 reads CSARPGTSKYEQYF. The CDR3, as DNA: TGCAGCGCCCGTCCCGGGACTAGTAAGTACGAGCAGTACTTC.

The chain couples TRBV6-2 or TRBV6-3 to TRBJ2-7, with unresolved D. Between the trimmed V and J ends, which lost 5 bases and 6 bases, there was a span of 17 bases. Germline V gene lookup returns CDR1 MNHEY and CDR2 SVGEGT. This CDR3 spans 14 amino acids. The CDR3 region has the DNA TGTGCCAGCAGTAAAACTCCGGGTGCCAGCGAGCAGTACTTC. Protein: CASSKTPGASEQYF.

This chain connects TRBV9 to TRBJ1-2; 9 nucleotides agree with TRBD1. The V segment lost 3 bases and the J segment 8 bases; nucleotides outside the gene matches: 5. The V gene's germline CDR1 is SGDLS and CDR2 YYNGEE. CDR3 length: 13 residues. CDR3 amino acids: CASSAGQGIGYTF. CDR3 bases: TGTGCCAGCAGCGCCGGACAGGGGATCGGCTACACCTTC.